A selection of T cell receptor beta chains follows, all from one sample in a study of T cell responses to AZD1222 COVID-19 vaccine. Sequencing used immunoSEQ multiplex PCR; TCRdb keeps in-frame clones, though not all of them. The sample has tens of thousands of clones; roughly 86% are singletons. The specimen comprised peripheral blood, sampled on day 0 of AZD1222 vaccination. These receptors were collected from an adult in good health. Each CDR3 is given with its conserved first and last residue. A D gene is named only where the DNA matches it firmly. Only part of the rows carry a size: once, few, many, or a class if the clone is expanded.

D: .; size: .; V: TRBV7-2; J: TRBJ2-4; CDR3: CASSPERNIQYF; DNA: TGTGCCAGCAGCCCTGAAAGAAACATTCAGTACTTC
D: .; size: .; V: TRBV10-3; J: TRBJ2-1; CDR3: CAISMVGYNEQFF; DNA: TGTGCCATCAGCATGGTAGGGTACAATGAGCAGTTCTTC
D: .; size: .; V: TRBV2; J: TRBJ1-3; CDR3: CASNGQYAGNTIYF; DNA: TGTGCCAGCAATGGACAGTATGCCGGAAACACCATATATTTT
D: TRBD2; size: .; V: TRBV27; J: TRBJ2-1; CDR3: CASSTPGLPMMQFF; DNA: TGTGCCAGCAGTACTCCGGGACTACCCATGATGCAGTTCTTC
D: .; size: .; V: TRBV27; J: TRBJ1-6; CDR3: CASRRNRNWGNSPLHF; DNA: TGTGCCAGCAGACGAAACAGAAACTGGGGCAATTCACCCCTCCACTTT
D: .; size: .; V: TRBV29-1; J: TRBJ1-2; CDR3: CSAGPAGIYGYTF; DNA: TGCAGCGCCGGCCCTGCGGGGATCTATGGCTACACCTTC
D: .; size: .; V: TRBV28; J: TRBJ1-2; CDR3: CASSMQGPPDYGYTF; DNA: TGTGCCAGCAGTATGCAGGGGCCACCGGACTATGGCTACACCTTC
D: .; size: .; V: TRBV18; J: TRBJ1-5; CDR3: CASSPEAGGGPQHF; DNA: TGTGCCAGCTCACCTGAGGCAGGCGGTGGGCCCCAGCATTTT
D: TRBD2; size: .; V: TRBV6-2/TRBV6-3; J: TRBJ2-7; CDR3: CASSIAGGSYEQYF; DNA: TGTGCCAGCAGTATAGCGGGAGGCTCCTACGAGCAGTACTTC
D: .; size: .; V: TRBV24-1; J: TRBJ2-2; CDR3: CATSDRGQYTGELFF; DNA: TGTGCCACCAGCGACCGCGGACAATACACCGGGGAGCTGTTTTTT
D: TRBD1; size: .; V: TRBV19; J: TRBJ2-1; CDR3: CASSILHPDRGYNEQFF; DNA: TGTGCCAGTAGTATACTCCACCCCGACAGGGGATACAATGAGCAGTTCTTC
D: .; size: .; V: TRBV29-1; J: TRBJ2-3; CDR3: CSVGGGRDTQYF; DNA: TGCAGCGTTGGAGGAGGGCGAGATACGCAGTATTTT
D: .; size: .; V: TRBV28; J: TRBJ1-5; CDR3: CASSPPRAGLYSNQPQHF; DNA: TGTGCCAGCAGTCCCCCGCGGGCAGGCCTATATAGCAATCAGCCCCAGCATTTT
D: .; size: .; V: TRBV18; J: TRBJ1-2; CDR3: CASSGTGPYGYTF; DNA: TGTGCCAGCTCAGGCACAGGGCCCTATGGCTACACCTTC
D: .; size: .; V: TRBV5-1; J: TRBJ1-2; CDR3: CASSSDAHYGYTF; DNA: TGCGCCAGCAGCTCCGACGCCCACTATGGCTACACCTTC
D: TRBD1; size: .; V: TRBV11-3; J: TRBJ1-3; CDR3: CASSARTGPGNTIYF; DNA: TGTGCCAGCAGCGCCAGGACAGGGCCTGGAAACACCATATATTTT
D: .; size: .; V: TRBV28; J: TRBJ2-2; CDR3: CASRAANTGELFF; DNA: TGTGCCAGTCGGGCCGCGAACACCGGGGAGCTGTTTTTT
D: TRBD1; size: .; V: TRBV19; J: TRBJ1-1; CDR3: CASSTALGTGPEAFF; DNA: TGTGCCAGTAGTACCGCCCTTGGGACAGGGCCGGAAGCTTTCTTT
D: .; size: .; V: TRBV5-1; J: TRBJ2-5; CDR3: CASSLGGVQETQYF; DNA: TGCGCCAGCAGCTTGGGGGGAGTCCAAGAGACCCAGTACTTC
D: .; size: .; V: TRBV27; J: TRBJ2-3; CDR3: CASSLSDRFGGTQYF; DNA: TGTGCCAGCAGTTTATCCGACAGGTTCGGGGGTACGCAGTATTTT
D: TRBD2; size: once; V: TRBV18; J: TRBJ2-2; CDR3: CASSGTSGRRTGELFF; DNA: TGTGCCAGCTCAGGGACTAGCGGGAGAAGAACCGGGGAGCTGTTTTTT